The source of this T cell receptor beta chain is a study of blood T cell repertoires in COVID-19. The CDR3 consists of 14 residues. V was shortened by 4 bases and J by 7 bases, with 17 bases between the two germline ends. Germline assignment: CDR1 SNHLY and CDR2 FYNNEI. Sequenced by immunoSEQ multiplex PCR; TCRdb stores in-frame clones only, minus some. The table has approximately 280,000 clones, approximately 83% seen once. V and J are TRBV2 and TRBJ2-7; possibly TRBD2 for D (6 bases). The specimen sequenced was peripheral blood. This TCR derives from a woman under 40 who had recovered from COVID-19. CDR3 amino acids: CASSGTAQRGEQYF. In DNA, the CDR3 is TGTGCCAGCAGTGGAACAGCCCAACGGGGGGAGCAGTACTTC.